The sample holds a few counts of the clone carrying this TCR beta chain. These data come from a study of T cells after yellow fever vaccination. TCRdb re-called the 5' RACE reads with MiXCR, one entry per CDR3 protein. The sample lists hundreds of thousands of distinct CDR3 sequences; 15% to 20% were seen once. The CDR3 extends over 11 amino acids. Trimming stripped 5 bases from V and 9 bases from J, with 9 bases between. In germline, CDR1 is SEHNR, CDR2 FQNEAQ (reference sequence). The clonotype comes from a man between 25 and 39 years old who received the YFV17D yellow fever vaccine. V is TRBV7-9 and J is TRBJ2-3, with D perhaps matching TRBD1 (6 bases). Here the sequenced sample was PBMCs, taken 15 days after the yellow fever booster vaccination. The CDR3 is CASSRQVTQYF. Here the CDR3 DNA reads TGTGCCAGCAGCAGACAGGTCACGCAGTATTTT.